A selection of T cell receptor beta chains follows, all from one sample in a study of T cell repertoires in cytomegalovirus infection. These receptors lack a known antigen. TCRdb re-called the reads with MiXCR, one entry per CDR3 protein. There are about 60,000 distinct CDR3 sequences in the sample; around 18% occur only once, and around 64% lies in the top ten. Source: CD8+ T cells from cultured PBMCs, taken from culture after CMV antigen stimulation. The source is a human donor in good health (CMV status not recorded). Some clones in this sample may be carry-over from other donors' samples. Each CDR3 is given with its conserved first and last residue. The D gene is left open where the match is weak. Not all rows give a size; the values are once, few, many and, for expanded clones, a class.

>.|TRBV7-2|.|TRBJ2-5
CASSPSAGDKETQYF
TGTGCCAGCAGCCCTTCGGCGGGGGACAAAGAGACCCAGTACTTC
>.|TRBV7-2|.|TRBJ2-1
CASSSSPGLEFF
TGTGCCAGCAGCTCCAGCCCGGGTCTGGAGTTCTTC
>TRBD2|TRBV4-3|.|TRBJ2-7
CASSQTSGRAYEQYF
TGCGCCAGCAGCCAAACTAGCGGGAGGGCGTACGAGCAGTACTTC
>.|TRBV28|few|TRBJ2-7
CASSSLLPEQYF
TGTGCCAGCTCCTCGCTGCTGCCCGAGCAGTACTTC
>.|TRBV6-4|.|TRBJ2-3
CASSDGAFSTDTQYF
TGTGCCAGCAGTGACGGAGCCTTTAGCACAGATACGCAGTATTTT
>TRBD2|TRBV10-3|.|TRBJ2-5
CAISASLREGPETQYF
TGTGCCATCAGTGCCTCTTTGCGGGAGGGCCCGGAGACCCAGTACTTC
>TRBD1|TRBV5-1|many|TRBJ2-7
CASSLLGQGVYEQYF
TGCGCCAGCAGCTTGTTAGGACAGGGAGTCTACGAGCAGTACTTC
>.|TRBV11-2|.|TRBJ2-1
CASSVHEQFF
TGTGCCAGCAGCGTACATGAGCAGTTCTTC
>.|TRBV4-1|many|TRBJ2-1
CASSQEALSYNEQFF
TGCGCCAGCAGCCAAGAGGCCCTCTCCTACAATGAGCAGTTCTTC
>TRBD1|TRBV4-2|.|TRBJ2-6
CASSHRDRSSGANVLTF
TGTGCCAGCAGCCACCGGGACAGGAGCTCTGGGGCCAACGTCCTGACTTTC
>TRBD1|TRBV7-2|few|TRBJ2-2
CASSLGMTGGPGELFF
TGTGCCAGCAGCTTAGGGATGACAGGGGGCCCCGGGGAGCTGTTTTTT
>.|TRBV7-9|few|TRBJ2-7
CASSHMGDEQYF
TGTGCCAGCAGCCATATGGGGGACGAGCAGTACTTC
>.|TRBV4-1|.|TRBJ2-7
CASSQGGAGGYEQYF
TGCGCCAGCAGCCAAGGCGGGGCAGGGGGATACGAGCAGTACTTC
>TRBD1|TRBV9|.|TRBJ1-4
CASSSTGTAGEKLFF
TGTGCCAGCAGCTCCACCGGGACAGCCGGTGAAAAACTGTTTTTT
>.|TRBV19|few|TRBJ2-2
CASSIDLGRTGELFF
TGTGCCAGTAGTATAGACCTGGGACGGACCGGGGAGCTGTTTTTT
>.|TRBV6-1|.|TRBJ2-1
CASSERDLYNEQFF
TGTGCCAGCAGTGAGCGGGACCTTTACAATGAGCAGTTCTTC